Listed below are T cell receptor beta chains from one sample, sequenced in a study of blood T cell repertoires in COVID-19. The assay was immunoSEQ multiplex PCR, and TCRdb's table has in-frame clones only and misses some. The data show 250,000 to 350,000 clones, around nine tenths seen once. The sequenced sample consisted of peripheral blood. The receptors here all came from an older woman with acute or convalescent COVID-19. CDR3s include the opening cysteine and the closing phenylalanine or tryptophan. D genes are given only for firm matches. Clone size is shown for a subset of rows, as once, few, many or a class of expanded clone.

>TRBJ2-3|TRBV11-1|11|.|.
CASSLTDTQYF
TGTGCCAGCAGCCTAACAGATACGCAGTATTTT
>TRBJ1-5|TRBV6-6|17|.|TRBD1
CASSPGQGLYSNQPQHF
TGTGCCAGCAGTCCGGGACAGGGATTATATAGCAATCAGCCCCAGCATTTT
>TRBJ1-4|TRBV27|11|.|.
CASSGSGELFF
TGTGCCAGCAGTGGATCCGGAGAACTGTTTTTT
>TRBJ2-1|TRBV27|15|.|.
CASSLLQGSYNEQFF
TGTGCCAGCAGTTTATTACAGGGCTCCTACAATGAGCAGTTCTTC
>TRBJ2-4|TRBV6-2/TRBV6-3|18|.|TRBD2
CASSYELAGGPTKNIQYF
TGTGCCAGCAGTTACGAGTTAGCGGGGGGGCCGACCAAAAACATTCAGTACTTC
>TRBJ2-1|TRBV7-9|13|.|.
CASSLEGAREQFF
TGTGCCAGCAGTTTGGAGGGGGCTCGAGAGCAGTTCTTC
>TRBJ1-2|TRBV19|14|.|.
CASNPTGTSYGYTF
TGTGCCAGCAACCCCACCGGGACATCCTATGGCTACACCTTC
>TRBJ2-2|TRBV9|13|.|.
CASSATGTGELFF
TGTGCCAGCAGCGCTACCGGGACCGGGGAGCTGTTTTTT
>TRBJ1-2|TRBV7-9|14|.|.
CASSLADSIIGYTF
TGTGCCAGCAGCTTAGCGGACTCTATAATTGGCTACACCTTC
>TRBJ2-5|TRBV10-3|13|.|TRBD1
CAISGGTEETQYF
TGTGCCATCAGTGGGGGGACAGAAGAGACCCAGTACTTC
>TRBJ1-4|TRBV24-1|13|once|.
CATSARPNEKLFF
TGTGCCACCAGTGCTAGGCCAAATGAAAAACTGTTTTTT
>TRBJ1-1|TRBV28|16|.|.
CASSLDPGASNTEAFF
TGTGCCAGCAGTTTGGACCCAGGGGCATCGAACACTGAAGCTTTCTTT
>TRBJ2-2|TRBV2|16|.|TRBD1
CASSGGQGTMGGELFF
TGTGCCAGCAGTGGCGGACAGGGGACAATGGGCGGGGAGCTGTTTTTT
>TRBJ2-1|TRBV20-1|13|.|.
CSASRGGDNEQFF
TGCAGTGCTAGTCGGGGCGGGGACAATGAGCAGTTCTTC
>TRBJ1-3|TRBV5-5|15|.|.
CASSSLGAGGNTIYF
TGTGCCAGCAGCTCTTTGGGAGCTGGGGGAAACACCATATATTTT
>TRBJ2-1|TRBV15|15|.|TRBD2
CATSGASGGNNEQFF
TGTGCCACCAGCGGGGCTAGCGGGGGAAACAATGAGCAGTTCTTC
>TRBJ1-2|TRBV4-1|16|.|TRBD1
CASSQGDRGANYGYTF
TGCGCCAGCAGCCAAGGGGACAGGGGAGCTAACTATGGCTACACCTTC
>TRBJ1-4|TRBV21-1|20|few|.
CASSKAERGDDERRTEKLFF
TGTGCCAGCAGCAAAGCGGAGCGGGGGGATGACGAAAGAAGGACAGAAAAACTGTTTTTT
>TRBJ1-1|TRBV7-9|14|once|.
CASSLYGINTEAFF
TGTGCCAGCAGCCTATACGGGATAAACACTGAAGCTTTCTTT
>TRBJ1-6|TRBV21-1|16|.|.
CASSFQQGFSNSPLHF
TGTGCCAGCAGCTTCCAGCAGGGGTTTAGTAATTCACCCCTCCACTTT
>TRBJ1-2|TRBV18|13|once|.
CASSPTQGDGYTF
TGTGCCAGCTCACCGACACAGGGTGATGGCTACACCTTC
>TRBJ1-3|TRBV5-1|15|.|.
CASSLDRASGNTIYF
TGCGCCAGCAGCTTGGACAGGGCCTCTGGAAACACCATATATTTT
>TRBJ1-5|TRBV2|13|.|TRBD1
CASSGTGDQPQHF
TGTGCCAGCAGTGGAACAGGGGACCAGCCCCAGCATTTT
>TRBJ1-5|TRBV7-3|15|.|.
CASSPPGSTNQPQHF
TGTGCCAGCAGCCCCCCTGGTAGCACCAATCAGCCCCAGCATTTT
>TRBJ1-4|TRBV4-2|18|once|TRBD1
CASSQSTALQGANEKLFF
TGTGCCAGCAGCCAGTCCACCGCTTTACAGGGGGCTAATGAAAAACTGTTTTTT
>TRBJ1-2|TRBV28|16|few|.
CASSSPDIREGYGYTF
TGTGCCAGCAGTAGTCCCGACATCCGGGAGGGCTATGGCTACACCTTC
>TRBJ2-7|TRBV27|16|.|.
CASSHPPGHGLGEQYF
TGTGCCAGCAGTCATCCTCCGGGACACGGGTTGGGCGAGCAGTACTTC
>TRBJ1-6|TRBV7-9|14|.|TRBD1
CASSSGQGESPLHF
TGTGCCAGCAGCTCTGGACAGGGGGAATCACCCCTCCACTTT
>TRBJ2-1|TRBV5-6|17|.|TRBD2
CASSRGGAGGSYNEQFF
TGTGCCAGCAGCCGCGGGGGAGCGGGGGGTTCCTACAATGAGCAGTTCTTC
>TRBJ2-7|TRBV7-2|14|.|TRBD1
CASTASRGIYEQYF
TGTGCCAGCACCGCAAGCAGGGGGATCTACGAGCAGTACTTC
>TRBJ2-3|TRBV7-3|14|.|TRBD2
CASTGGLATDTQYF
TGTGCCAGCACCGGCGGACTAGCGACAGATACGCAGTATTTT
>TRBJ2-2|TRBV5-1|17|.|TRBD2
CASSKTSGGASTGELFF
TGCGCCAGCAGCAAGACTAGCGGGGGGGCGAGCACCGGGGAGCTGTTTTTT
>TRBJ2-7|TRBV4-1|13|few|.
CASSHNSGYEQYF
TGCGCCAGCAGCCACAACTCAGGGTACGAGCAGTACTTC
>TRBJ2-3|TRBV7-3|14|.|.
CASSQTPGTDTQYF
TGTGCCAGCAGCCAAACTCCGGGGACAGATACGCAGTATTTT
>TRBJ2-4|TRBV6-2/TRBV6-3|15|.|.
CASSATGLAKNIQYF
TGTGCCAGCAGTGCGACAGGACTAGCCAAAAACATTCAGTACTTC
>TRBJ1-2|TRBV13|14|.|.
CASSPVDDYYGYTF
TGTGCCAGCAGCCCCGTTGACGACTACTATGGCTACACCTTC
>TRBJ1-6|TRBV5-1|14|.|TRBD1
CASSLAGRGSPLHF
TGCGCCAGCAGCTTGGCTGGCAGGGGGTCACCCCTCCACTTT
>TRBJ1-1|TRBV18|13|.|.
CASSLTRNTEAFF
TGTGCCAGCTCACTAACAAGGAACACTGAAGCTTTCTTT
>TRBJ2-1|TRBV12-3/TRBV12-4|12|.|.
CASTAGPNEQFF
TGTGCCAGCACCGCAGGGCCTAATGAGCAGTTCTTC
>TRBJ2-1|TRBV4-1|13|.|.
CASSPLRVNEQFF
TGCGCCAGCAGCCCCCTTCGGGTGAATGAGCAGTTCTTC
>TRBJ1-1|TRBV19|15|once|TRBD1
CASSMVGQMNTEAFF
TGTGCCAGTAGTATGGTGGGACAGATGAACACTGAAGCTTTCTTT
>TRBJ2-1|TRBV11-2|17|.|.
CASSSLGGGANYNEQFF
TGTGCCAGCAGTTCTTTAGGTGGGGGGGCTAACTACAATGAGCAGTTCTTC